This T cell receptor beta chain emerged from a study of beta chain features in type 1 diabetes. Overall study findings and caveats: Individuals with type 1 diabetes displayed fewer insertions and more deletions at VDJ junctions. With patients and controls alike, PCR might favor shorter templates to an equal degree.

Many counts were recorded for this clone. Its specificity is unknown. Naive, central memory, regulatory and stem cell-like memory cells within the CD4+ compartment were sorted using CD45RO/CCR7/CD25/CD127/CD95/CD27. Reverse transcribing all isolated RNA meant expressed TCRB transcripts were sequenced. Method: immunoSEQ multiplex PCR; TCRdb's copy keeps in-frame clones and lacks some. The sample consists of about 240,000 clones, 27% of them appearing once. The CDR3 is 14 residues long. The ends were cut back, 2 bases at V and 5 bases at J, with 10 bases in the middle. Germline assignment: CDR1 SGHTA and CDR2 FQGNSA.

Specimen: central memory CD4+ T cells from blood. The sequence was obtained from a man younger than 40 in good health. This chain links TRBV7-2 with TRBJ2-1; a possible D gene is TRBD1 (5 bases). CDR3 DNA: TGTGCCAGCAGCTTAAGCAGGGCCCACAATGAGCAGTTCTTC. This translates into CASSLSRAHNEQFF.